The rows below give T cell receptor beta chains drawn from one sample of a study of blood T cell repertoires in COVID-19. Clones were sequenced by immunoSEQ multiplex PCR, and TCRdb holds only the in-frame ones, with some missing. The sample holds about 89,000 clones, over 60% seen once. Sequencing was done on a sample of peripheral blood. Receptor source: a human donor in a cohort sampled during active COVID-19. CDR3s include the opening cysteine and the closing phenylalanine or tryptophan. D genes are given only for firm matches. Where a row states a size, it is once, few, many or the class of an expanded clone; other rows omit it.

J	V	D	size	DNA	CDR3
TRBJ2-4	TRBV2	.	.	TGTGCCAGCAGCTTTAGAGCCAAAAACATTCAGTACTTC	CASSFRAKNIQYF
TRBJ2-5	TRBV12-3/TRBV12-4	.	.	TGTGCCAGCAGTTTAGTAGGAGGAGAGACCCAGTACTTC	CASSLVGGETQYF
TRBJ2-3	TRBV11-2	TRBD2	.	TGTGCCAGCAGCCGGGGGGGACTAGCGGACACAGATACGCAGTATTTT	CASSRGGLADTDTQYF
TRBJ2-7	TRBV7-9	TRBD1	.	TGTGCCAGCAGCTCTACCGGGACAGGGGACCACGAGCAGTACTTC	CASSSTGTGDHEQYF
TRBJ1-6	TRBV28	TRBD1	.	TGTGCCAGCAGGCCCCAGGGACAGGGTAATTCACCCCTCCACTTT	CASRPQGQGNSPLHF
TRBJ1-1	TRBV19	.	.	TGTGCCAGTAATTTAGGCAGGGGCGCTGAAGCTTTCTTT	CASNLGRGAEAFF
TRBJ1-6	TRBV6-5	TRBD1	.	TGTGCCAGCAGTTACTCCTCGGACAGGTGGTACTCACCCCTCCACTTT	CASSYSSDRWYSPLHF
TRBJ2-4	TRBV4-2	.	.	TGTGCCAGCAGCCAAACACCTGGGCCTAAGGGGCCCAAAAACATTCAGTACTTC	CASSQTPGPKGPKNIQYF
TRBJ2-6	TRBV29-1	.	.	TGCAGCCCTGACAGTCCTTTCTCCAGCGGGGCCAACGTCCTGACTTTC	CSPDSPFSSGANVLTF
TRBJ2-3	TRBV7-3	.	.	TGTGCCAGCAGTGGGGCCCTCCGCACAGATACGCAGTATTTT	CASSGALRTDTQYF
TRBJ2-3	TRBV15	TRBD1	once	TGTGCCACCAGCAGAGCCAAGGGACAGATCACAGATACGCAGTATTTT	CATSRAKGQITDTQYF
TRBJ2-7	TRBV19	TRBD1	once	TGTGCCAGTAGTTCCCGAACAGGGGGCGCTCGGGCCGAGCAGTACTTC	CASSSRTGGARAEQYF
TRBJ2-7	TRBV16	TRBD1	.	TGTGCCAGCAGCCCCTCAGGACAGGGGATCAACGAGCAGTACTTC	CASSPSGQGINEQYF
TRBJ1-5	TRBV2	TRBD1	.	TGTGCCAGCAGCGTGGACAGGAATAGCAATCAGCCCCAGCATTTT	CASSVDRNSNQPQHF
TRBJ2-3	TRBV11-2	TRBD2	.	TGTGCCAGCACCTCGGATGGTAGCGGGTGGGTAGATACGCAGTATTTT	CASTSDGSGWVDTQYF
TRBJ2-1	TRBV19	.	.	TGTGCCAGTAGGGAACGGGACACTTACAATGAGCAGTTCTTC	CASRERDTYNEQFF
TRBJ2-3	TRBV7-8	.	once	TGTGCCAGCAGCTTCGCACGGGTAAACACAGATACGCAGTATTTT	CASSFARVNTDTQYF